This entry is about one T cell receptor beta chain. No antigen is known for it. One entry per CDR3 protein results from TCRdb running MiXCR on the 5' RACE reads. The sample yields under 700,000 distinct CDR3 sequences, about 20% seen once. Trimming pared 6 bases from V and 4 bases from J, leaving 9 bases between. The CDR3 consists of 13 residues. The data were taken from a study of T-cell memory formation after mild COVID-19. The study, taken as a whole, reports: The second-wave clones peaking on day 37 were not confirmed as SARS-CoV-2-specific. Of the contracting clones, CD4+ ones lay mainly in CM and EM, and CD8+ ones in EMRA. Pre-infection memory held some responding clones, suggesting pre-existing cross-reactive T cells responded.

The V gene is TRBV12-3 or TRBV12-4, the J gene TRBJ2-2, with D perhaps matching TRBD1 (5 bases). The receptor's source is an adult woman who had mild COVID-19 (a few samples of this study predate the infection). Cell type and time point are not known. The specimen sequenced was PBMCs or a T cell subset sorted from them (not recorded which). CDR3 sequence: CASRGHGTGELFF. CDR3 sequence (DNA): TGTGCCAGCAGGGGGCACGGCACCGGGGAGCTGTTTTTT.